The entry that follows covers one T cell receptor (beta chain) sequence. The antigen remains undetermined. Just one base apart from a much larger clone, this may be a read error. The data belong to a study of molecular identifiers for immune sequencing clone quantification. Naive CD8 T cells were sorted as CD8+CD4-CCR7+CD45RA+. TCR libraries were built in bulk with a published protocol and specific TCR primers. TCRdb reprocessed the PCR reads with MiXCR, giving one entry per CDR3 protein. This table holds roughly 300,000 distinct CDR3 sequences, over 20% found once. The CDR3 is 15 residues long. Germline assignment: CDR1 LGHNA and CDR2 YSLEER. Losses at the gene ends were 3 bases for V and 3 bases for J; bases not matched to a gene: 3. Findings of the study overall: One cell's worth of spiked Jurkat TCR RNA was reportedly detectable among 1 million or so naive cells. Over 99% of CMV-specific effector molecules, but under 1% of naive ones, were in clones above 20 copies.

This chain links TRBV4-3 with TRBJ2-7, with TRBD2 matching 12 bases. Material for sequencing was naive CD8+ T cells from blood, with Jurkat cell RNA spiked in. As to subset: FACS-sorted CD8+CD4-CCR7+CD45RA+ naive T cells. The receptor was isolated from a human donor in good health. Some libraries in this study had Jurkat cell RNA spiked in. Here the CDR3 reads CASSQTGLAGYEQYF. CDR3 DNA: TGCGCCAGCAGCCAGACGGGACTAGCGGGCTACGAGCAGTACTTC.